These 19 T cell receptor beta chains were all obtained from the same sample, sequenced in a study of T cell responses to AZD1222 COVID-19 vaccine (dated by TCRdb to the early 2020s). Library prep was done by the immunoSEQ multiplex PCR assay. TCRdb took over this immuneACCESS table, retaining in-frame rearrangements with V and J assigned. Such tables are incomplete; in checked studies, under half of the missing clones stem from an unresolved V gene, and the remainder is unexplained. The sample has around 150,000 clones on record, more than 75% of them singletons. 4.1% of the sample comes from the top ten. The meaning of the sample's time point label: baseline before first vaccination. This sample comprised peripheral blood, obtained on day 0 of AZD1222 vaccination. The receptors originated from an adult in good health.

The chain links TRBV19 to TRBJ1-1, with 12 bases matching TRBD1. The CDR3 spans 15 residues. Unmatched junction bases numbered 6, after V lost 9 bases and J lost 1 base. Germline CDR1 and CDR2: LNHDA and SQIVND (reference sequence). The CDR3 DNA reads TGTGCCAGCATCCGGGACAGGGGGCAGAACACTGAAGCTTTCTTT. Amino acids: CASIRDRGQNTEAFF. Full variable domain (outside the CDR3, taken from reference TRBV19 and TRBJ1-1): DGGITQSPKYLFRKEGQNVTLSCEQNLNHDAMYWYRQDPGQGLRLIYYSQIVNDFQKGDIAEGYSVSREKKESFPLTVTSAQKNPTAFYLCASIRDRGQNTEAFFGQGTRLTVV.

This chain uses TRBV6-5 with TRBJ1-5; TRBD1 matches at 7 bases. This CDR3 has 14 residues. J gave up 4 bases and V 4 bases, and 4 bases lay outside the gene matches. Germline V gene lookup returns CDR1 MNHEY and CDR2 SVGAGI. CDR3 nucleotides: TGTGCCAGCAGTTTTAAGGGGGCGAATCAGCCCCAGCATTTT. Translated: CASSFKGANQPQHF.

The CDR3 DNA sequence: TGTGCCTGGAGTCGTATGGGGACAGGGCCCTACGAGCAGTACTTC. It is translated as CAWSRMGTGPYEQYF. This chain links TRBV30 with TRBJ2-7; TRBD1 matches 9 bases. The V gene end was trimmed by 2 bases and the J gene end by 2 bases; junction bases not matched to a gene: 7. This CDR3 spans 15 amino acids. CDR1 and CDR2 (germline): GTSNPN, SVGIG (reference sequence).

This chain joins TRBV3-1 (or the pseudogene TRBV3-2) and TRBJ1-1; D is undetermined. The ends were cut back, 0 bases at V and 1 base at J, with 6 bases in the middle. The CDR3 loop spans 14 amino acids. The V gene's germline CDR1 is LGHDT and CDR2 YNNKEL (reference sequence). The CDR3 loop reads CASSQDSGNTEAFF. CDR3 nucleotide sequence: TGTGCCAGCAGCCAAGACAGTGGGAACACTGAAGCTTTCTTT.

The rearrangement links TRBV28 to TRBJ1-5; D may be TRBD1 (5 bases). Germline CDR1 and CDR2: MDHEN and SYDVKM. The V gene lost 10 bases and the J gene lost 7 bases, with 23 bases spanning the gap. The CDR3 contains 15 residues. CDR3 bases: TGTGCCACCCGCGGGGGAAGGGTTACAGGACAGCCCCAGCATTTT. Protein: CATRGGRVTGQPQHF.

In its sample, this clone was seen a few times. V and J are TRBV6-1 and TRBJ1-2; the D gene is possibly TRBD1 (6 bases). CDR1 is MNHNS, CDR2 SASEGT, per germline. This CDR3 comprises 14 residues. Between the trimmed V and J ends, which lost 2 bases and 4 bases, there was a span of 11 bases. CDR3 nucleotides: TGTGCCAGCAGTGAAACCACAGGGAGCTATGGCTACACCTTC. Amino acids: CASSETTGSYGYTF.

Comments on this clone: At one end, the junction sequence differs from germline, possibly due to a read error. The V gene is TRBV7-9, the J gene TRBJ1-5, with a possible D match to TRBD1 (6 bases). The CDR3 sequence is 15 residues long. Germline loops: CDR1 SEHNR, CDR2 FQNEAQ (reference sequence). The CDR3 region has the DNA TGTGCCAACAGCCAGGAGGGGGGGTTTGGGCAGCCCCAGCATTTT. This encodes CANSQEGGFGQPQHF.

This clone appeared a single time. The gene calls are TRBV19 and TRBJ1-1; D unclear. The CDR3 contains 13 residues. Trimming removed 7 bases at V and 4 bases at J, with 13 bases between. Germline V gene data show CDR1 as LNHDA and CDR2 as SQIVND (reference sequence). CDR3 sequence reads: CASTSVVGTEAFF. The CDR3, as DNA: TGTGCCAGTACATCGGTAGTAGGCACTGAAGCTTTCTTT.

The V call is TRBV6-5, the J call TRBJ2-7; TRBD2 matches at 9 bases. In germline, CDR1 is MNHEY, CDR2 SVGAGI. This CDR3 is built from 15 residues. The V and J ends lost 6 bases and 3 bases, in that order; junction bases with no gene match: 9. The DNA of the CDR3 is TGTGCCAGCAGGGTAGCGGGGGAAGGGGGCTACGAGCAGTACTTC. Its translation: CASRVAGEGGYEQYF.

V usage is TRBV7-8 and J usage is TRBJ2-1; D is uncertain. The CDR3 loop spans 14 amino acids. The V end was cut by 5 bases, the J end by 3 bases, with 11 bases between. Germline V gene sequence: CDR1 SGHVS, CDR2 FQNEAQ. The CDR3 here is CASSPGWDYNEQFF. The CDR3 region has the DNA TGTGCCAGCAGCCCCGGTTGGGACTACAATGAGCAGTTCTTC.

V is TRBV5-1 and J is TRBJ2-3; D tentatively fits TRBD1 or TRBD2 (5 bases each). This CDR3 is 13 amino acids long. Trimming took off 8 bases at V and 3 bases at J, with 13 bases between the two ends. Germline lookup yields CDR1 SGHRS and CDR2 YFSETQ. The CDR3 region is CASRPGPTDTQYF. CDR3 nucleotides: TGCGCCAGTCGCCCGGGACCTACAGATACGCAGTATTTT.

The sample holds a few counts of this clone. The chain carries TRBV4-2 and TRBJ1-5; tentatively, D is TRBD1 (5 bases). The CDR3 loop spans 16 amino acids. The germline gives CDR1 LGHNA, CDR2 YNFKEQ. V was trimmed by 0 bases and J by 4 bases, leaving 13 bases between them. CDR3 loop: CASSQERVGTNQPQHF. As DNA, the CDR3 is TGTGCCAGCAGCCAAGAGAGAGTGGGGACTAATCAGCCCCAGCATTTT.

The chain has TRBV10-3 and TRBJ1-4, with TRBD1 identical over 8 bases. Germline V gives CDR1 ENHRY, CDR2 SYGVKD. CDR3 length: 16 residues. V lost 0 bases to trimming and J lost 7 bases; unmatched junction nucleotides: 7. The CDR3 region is CAISESRTGGSEKLFF. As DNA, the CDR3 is TGTGCCATCAGTGAGTCAAGAACAGGGGGGAGTGAAAAACTGTTTTTT.

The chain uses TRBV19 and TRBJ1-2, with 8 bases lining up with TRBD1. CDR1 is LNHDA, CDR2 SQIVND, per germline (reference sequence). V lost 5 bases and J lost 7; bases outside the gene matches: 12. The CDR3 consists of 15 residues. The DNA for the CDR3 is TGTGCCAGTAGTCAGGACAGGGCGGTTGTTGTTGGCTACACCTTC. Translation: CASSQDRAVVVGYTF.

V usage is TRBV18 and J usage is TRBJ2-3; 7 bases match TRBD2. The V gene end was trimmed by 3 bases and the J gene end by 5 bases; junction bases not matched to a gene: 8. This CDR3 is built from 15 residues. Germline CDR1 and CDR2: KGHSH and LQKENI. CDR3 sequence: CASSPGPAGVDTQYF. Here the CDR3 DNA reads TGTGCCAGCTCACCGGGTCCGGCGGGGGTAGATACGCAGTATTTT. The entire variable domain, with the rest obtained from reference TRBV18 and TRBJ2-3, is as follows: NAGVMQNPRHLVRRRGQEARLRCSPMKGHSHVYWYRQLPEEGLKFMVYLQKENIIDESGMPKERFSAEFPKEGPSILRIQQVVRGDSAAYFCASSPGPAGVDTQYFGPGTRLTVL.

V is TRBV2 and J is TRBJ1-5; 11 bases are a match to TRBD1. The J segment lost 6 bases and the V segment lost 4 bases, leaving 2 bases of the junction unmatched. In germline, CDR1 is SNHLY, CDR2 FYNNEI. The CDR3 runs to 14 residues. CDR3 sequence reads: CASSGDRGGQPQHF. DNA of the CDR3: TGTGCCAGCAGTGGGGACAGGGGGGGTCAGCCCCAGCATTTT. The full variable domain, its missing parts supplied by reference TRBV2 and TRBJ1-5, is EPEVTQTPSHQVTQMGQEVILRCVPISNHLYFYWYRQILGQKVEFLVSFYNNEISEKSEIFDDQFSVERPDGSNFTLKIRSTKLEDSAMYFCASSGDRGGQPQHFGDGTRLSIL.

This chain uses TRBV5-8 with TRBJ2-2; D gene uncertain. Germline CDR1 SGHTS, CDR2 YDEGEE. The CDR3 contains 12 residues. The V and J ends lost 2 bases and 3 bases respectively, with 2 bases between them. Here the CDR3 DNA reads TGTGCCAGCAGCTTAGACACCGGGGAGCTGTTTTTT. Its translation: CASSLDTGELFF.

CDR3 coding DNA: TGTGCCAGCAGCCCCAGCGACCATGAAAAACTGTTTTTT. It specifies CASSPSDHEKLFF. The chain employs TRBV5-6 and TRBJ1-4; D is uncertain. Germline V gene data show CDR1 as SGHDT and CDR2 as YYEEEE. This CDR3 has 13 residues. With 4 bases removed from V and 6 bases from J, the gap between germline ends came to 10 bases.

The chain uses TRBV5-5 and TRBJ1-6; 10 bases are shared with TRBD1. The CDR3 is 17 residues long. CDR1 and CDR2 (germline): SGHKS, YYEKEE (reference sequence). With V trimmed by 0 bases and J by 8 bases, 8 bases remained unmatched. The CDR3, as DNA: TGTGCCAGCAGCTTGGGGGACAGGGGAGTCGGAGATTCACCCCTCCACTTT. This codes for CASSLGDRGVGDSPLHF.